This is a list of T cell receptor beta chains from one sample in a study of T cell repertoires in cytomegalovirus infection. Each CDR3 protein gets one entry after TCRdb re-called the reads with MiXCR. Of a few hundred thousand distinct CDR3 sequences in the sample, roughly 15% are singletons; the top ten hold 7% to 9.5%. The sample consisted of PBMCs. The receptors were gathered from a human donor in good health (CMV status not recorded). Some clones in this sample may be carry-over from other donors' samples. Both conserved end residues are part of each CDR3. D genes are given only for firm matches. A clone size is listed for some rows: how often the clone was seen (once, few, many), or a class if it is expanded.

abundance | len | d_gene | j_gene | v_gene | CDR3aa | CDR3nt
. | 14 | . | TRBJ1-6 | TRBV14 | CASSRQTYNSPLHF | TGTGCCAGCAGCCGACAGACCTATAATTCACCCCTCCACTTT
. | 12 | . | TRBJ1-1 | TRBV12-5 | CASGLVLGEAFF | TGTGCTAGTGGTTTGGTACTAGGTGAAGCTTTCTTT
. | 16 | . | TRBJ1-6 | TRBV13 | CASSLGRTVGISPLHF | TGTGCCAGCAGCTTAGGGAGGACGGTTGGAATTTCACCCCTCCACTTT
many | 11 | . | TRBJ2-1 | TRBV7-9 | CASSSLNEQFF | TGTGCCAGCAGCTCCCTCAATGAGCAGTTCTTC
few | 13 | . | TRBJ1-1 | TRBV19 | CASSIRADTEAFF | TGTGCCAGTAGTATAAGGGCAGACACTGAAGCTTTCTTT
. | 16 | TRBD1 | TRBJ1-2 | TRBV11-2 | CASSQRLGQGVSGYTF | TGTGCCAGCAGCCAACGTTTGGGACAGGGGGTTAGCGGCTACACCTTC
few | 16 | TRBD1 | TRBJ2-6 | TRBV6-4 | CASSDSQGAGANVLTF | TGTGCCAGCAGTGACTCCCAGGGGGCTGGGGCCAACGTCCTGACTTTC
. | 14 | . | TRBJ2-7 | TRBV4-1 | CASSHGGSSYEQYF | TGCGCCAGCAGCCACGGGGGAAGCTCCTACGAGCAGTACTTC
many | 13 | . | TRBJ2-3 | TRBV7-8 | CASSLMSGHTQYF | TGTGCCAGCAGCTTAATGAGCGGACATACGCAGTATTTT
few | 16 | . | TRBJ1-1 | TRBV12-5 | CASGLTRDFLNTEAFF | TGTGCTAGTGGTTTGACTCGGGACTTCTTGAACACTGAAGCTTTCTTT
few | 14 | . | TRBJ2-5 | TRBV6-1 | CASTGRGMVETQYF | TGTGCCAGCACCGGGAGAGGGATGGTGGAGACCCAGTACTTC
many | 19 | . | TRBJ1-3 | TRBV12-3/TRBV12-4 | CASSNPRTAPRYSGNTIYF | TGTGCCAGCAGCAACCCAAGGACTGCACCCCGATACTCTGGAAACACCATATATTTT
. | 12 | . | TRBJ2-5 | TRBV29-1 | CSVDGPQETQYF | TGCAGCGTTGACGGACCACAAGAGACCCAGTACTTC
many | 14 | . | TRBJ2-5 | TRBV11-2 | CASSSPVQQETQYF | TGTGCCAGCAGCTCCCCAGTGCAGCAAGAGACCCAGTACTTC
many | 12 | . | TRBJ1-6 | TRBV10-3 | CAISESESPLHF | TGTGCCATCAGTGAGTCGGAATCACCCCTCCACTTT
. | 13 | TRBD2 | TRBJ2-7 | TRBV20-1 | CSAWTSGSNEQYF | TGCAGTGCTTGGACTAGCGGGAGTAACGAGCAGTACTTC
many | 15 | TRBD2 | TRBJ2-3 | TRBV7-9 | CASNNLAGVVDTQYF | TGTGCCAGCAACAACTTGGCGGGAGTAGTGGATACGCAGTATTTT
many | 15 | . | TRBJ2-1 | TRBV19 | CASSGTAGSYNEQFF | TGTGCCAGTAGTGGGACTGCGGGCAGCTACAATGAGCAGTTCTTC
. | 11 | . | TRBJ1-2 | TRBV19 | CASSIGDGYTF | TGTGCCAGTAGTATCGGAGATGGCTACACCTTC
. | 16 | TRBD2 | TRBJ2-1 | TRBV11-1 | CASRIFSGKSGNEQFF | TGTGCCAGCAGAATCTTTAGCGGGAAGTCAGGCAATGAGCAGTTCTTC
many | 13 | . | TRBJ2-7 | TRBV7-9 | CASSPLSSYEQYF | TGTGCCAGCAGCCCCTTGAGCTCCTACGAGCAGTACTTC
. | 15 | . | TRBJ1-5 | TRBV29-1 | CSAEVAGGGGQPQHF | TGCAGCGCTGAAGTGGCAGGAGGAGGTGGTCAGCCCCAGCATTTT
few | 15 | . | TRBJ1-1 | TRBV11-2 | CASSLNGARVTEAFF | TGTGCCAGCAGCTTAAATGGCGCTCGCGTCACTGAAGCTTTCTTT
. | 15 | TRBD1 | TRBJ1-4 | TRBV6-5 | CASSVGQGRNEKLFF | TGTGCCAGCAGCGTCGGACAGGGTCGGAATGAAAAACTGTTTTTT
. | 17 | . | TRBJ1-5 | TRBV28 | CASYPKMWGIRVQPQHF | TGTGCCAGTTATCCAAAAATGTGGGGTATACGGGTTCAGCCCCAGCATTTT
few | 13 | TRBD1 | TRBJ2-7 | TRBV10-1 | CASSGGQGGEQYF | TGCGCCAGCAGCGGCGGACAGGGAGGCGAGCAGTACTTC
few | 16 | TRBD1 | TRBJ1-3 | TRBV12-3/TRBV12-4 | CASSFRGLVAGNTIYF | TGTGCCAGCAGTTTTAGGGGGCTGGTCGCTGGAAACACCATATATTTT
once | 13 | . | TRBJ1-2 | TRBV6-2/TRBV6-3 | CASSLVTSGGYTF | TGTGCCAGCAGTTTGGTGACATCGGGGGGCTACACCTTC
many | 17 | TRBD2 | TRBJ2-2 | TRBV6-5 | CASSYSRGRVYTGELFF | TGTGCCAGCAGTTACTCGCGCGGGAGGGTCTACACCGGGGAGCTGTTTTTT
. | 14 | . | TRBJ1-1 | TRBV11-2 | CASSETHENTEAFF | TGTGCCAGCAGCGAGACTCATGAGAACACTGAAGCTTTCTTT
many | 15 | . | TRBJ2-7 | TRBV4-1 | CASSQAQQGSYEQYF | TGCGCCAGCAGCCAAGCCCAACAGGGTTCCTACGAGCAGTACTTC
many | 16 | TRBD1 | TRBJ2-2 | TRBV7-7 | CASSLGAGGYTGELFF | TGTGCTAGCAGCTTAGGGGCAGGGGGCTACACCGGGGAGCTGTTTTTT
many | 17 | . | TRBJ1-3 | TRBV7-6 | CASSLKDGRDFGNTIYF | TGTGCCAGCAGCTTAAAGGACGGGCGAGATTTCGGAAACACCATATATTTT